The sequence of this T cell receptor beta chain was determined in a study of cytomegalovirus exposure and HLA in healthy donors. The study's findings and limits: The authors judged a highly shared variant cluster likely a sequencing artifact. Further analysis, carried out later, found HLA-associated TCR beta chains more clonally expanded than equally common other chains. Presence/absence analyses took donor sequencing depth as roughly uniform. The authors listed some 150 TCR beta chains as cytomegalovirus-associated.

A multiplex PCR was run with 60 Vbeta primers and 13 Jbeta primers. Produced via immunoSEQ multiplex PCR; TCRdb's table is partial and in-frame only. Of about 130,000 clones in the sample, around four fifths were seen once. Germline CDR1 reads WNHNN; CDR2 reads SYGVQD (reference sequence). The CDR3 sequence is 13 residues long. V trimming: 6 bases; J trimming: 7 bases; junction bases outside the gene matches: 9. With regard to this clone: Antigen: not known.

Sequenced sample: PBMCs. The rearrangement uses TRBV10-1 and TRBJ2-7, with 7 bases fitting TRBD1. This sequence was found in a man aged 18 to 30 in good health and CMV-seropositive. CDR3 in amino acids: CASSPGQISEQYF. CDR3 nucleotide sequence: TGCGCCAGCAGCCCGGGACAGATTAGTGAGCAGTACTTC.